This T cell receptor (beta chain) was profiled in a study of blood T cell repertoires in COVID-19. Whole-study context: COVID-19 samples from acute and convalescent phases originated in the United States, Italy and Spain.

Among Cohort 3 donors, those recovered had two negative PCRs, clearance, or symptom resolution. In the study's own analysis: Amplification from reference gene primers served as the basis for estimated nucleated cell counts. Profiled with immunoSEQ multiplex PCR; TCRdb holds only in-frame clones, not every one. The DNA was the basis for D and trimming; V, J and clone size are from that table. This sample has about 270,000 clones, with 80% to 90% found just once. Germline V gives CDR1 SQVTM, CDR2 ANQGSEA. Trimming stripped 7 bases from V and 2 bases from J, with 14 bases between. The CDR3 is 13 residues long.

This receptor was taken from a woman aged 18-30 years who had recovered from COVID-19. The chain joins TRBV29-1 to TRBJ1-2, with D tentatively TRBD1 (5 bases). The sequencing input was PBMCs or T cells enriched from blood (not recorded which). CDR3 nucleotide sequence: TGCAGCGCCCTGGGACTGAGCAACTATGGCTACACCTTC. It is translated as CSALGLSNYGYTF.